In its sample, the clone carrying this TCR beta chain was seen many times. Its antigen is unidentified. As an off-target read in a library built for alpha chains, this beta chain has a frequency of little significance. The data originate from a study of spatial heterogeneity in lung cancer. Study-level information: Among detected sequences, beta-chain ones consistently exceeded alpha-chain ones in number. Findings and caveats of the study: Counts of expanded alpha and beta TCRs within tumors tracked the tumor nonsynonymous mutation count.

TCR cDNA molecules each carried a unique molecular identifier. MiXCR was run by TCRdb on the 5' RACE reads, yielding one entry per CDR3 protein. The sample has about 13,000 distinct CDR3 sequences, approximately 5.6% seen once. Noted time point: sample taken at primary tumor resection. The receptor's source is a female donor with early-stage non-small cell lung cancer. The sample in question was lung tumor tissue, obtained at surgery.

The CDR3 nucleotides read TGTGCCAGCAGTGAATTTGGAGGGAGAGGCTACACCTTC. Translating it yields CASSEFGGRGYTF. The chain employs TRBV6-1 and TRBJ1-2; D gene unclear. The CDR3 contains 13 residues. Germline V gives CDR1 MNHNS, CDR2 SASEGT. Trimming took off 2 bases at V and 8 bases at J, with 12 bases between the two ends.